This TCR beta chain was captured by sequencing in a study of T cell repertoires in cytomegalovirus infection. In TCRdb, the reads were re-called with MiXCR into one record per CDR3 protein. Of 50,000 to 65,000 distinct CDR3 sequences detected, around a fifth appear once; the ten largest clones hold around 64%. The CDR3 runs to 14 residues. CDR1 and CDR2 from the germline V gene are SEHNR and FQNEAQ (reference sequence). Trimming took off 6 bases at V and 4 bases at J, with 16 bases between the two ends. This clonotype was seen a handful of times. Its target is unknown. The origin of this receptor is a human donor in good health (CMV status not recorded). Some clones in this sample may be carry-over from other donors' samples. The chain employs TRBV7-9 and TRBJ2-7; D may be TRBD2 (5 bases). Material: CD8+ T cells from cultured PBMCs, obtained from culture after CMV antigen stimulation. CDR3 residues: CASSGTSYSYEQYF. The CDR3 DNA follows: TGTGCCAGCAGTGGTACTAGTTACTCATACGAGCAGTACTTC.